The present TCR beta chain was sequenced within a study of T cells in tuberculosis. This sample's time point: new active TB diagnosis, blood taken before or within 7 days of starting treatment. Tuberculosis was confirmed by positive sputum smear and/or M. tuberculosis culture. The germline gives CDR1 SQVTM, CDR2 ANQGSEA. V dropped 6 bases and J dropped 3; count of bases not matched to a gene: 6. This CDR3 has 14 amino acids. Study-level findings and limits: Active tuberculosis alpha repertoires lay closer to GMM-specific TCRs than controls'.

Generated by immunoSEQ multiplex PCR, the TCRdb table keeps only in-frame clones and is missing some. The sample has about 49,000 clones, nearly 95% seen once. About this clone: Its antigen remains unknown.

This specimen was PBMCs, taken at tuberculosis diagnosis. The sequence came from an adult with tuberculosis. The chain has TRBV29-1 and TRBJ1-1; 11 nucleotides align to TRBD1. CDR3 coding DNA: TGCAGCGTCCGGACAGGGGGCTTGCACACTGAAGCTTTCTTT. Its translation is CSVRTGGLHTEAFF.